This T cell receptor (beta chain) derives from a study of blood T cell repertoires in COVID-19. About the research overall: T cells, B-cell-depleted T cells, or PBMCs supplied cDNA or gDNA.

The data were produced by immunoSEQ multiplex PCR, yet TCRdb's version contains in-frame clones alone and is incomplete. The sample lists about 270,000 clones, 88% occurring once. Clinical history as reported by participants underpinned cohort assignment. Looked up from germline, CDR1 is MDHEN and CDR2 is SYDVKM. This CDR3 is built from 15 residues. V lost 5 bases and J lost 0; bases outside the gene matches: 5. The chain links TRBV28 to TRBJ1-1, with 8 bases lining up with TRBD1. This receptor was obtained from a woman between 50 and 59 years old who had recovered from COVID-19. Source material: PBMCs or T cells enriched from blood (not recorded which). CDR3 in amino acids: CASSPRTGLNTEAFF. In nucleotides, the CDR3 is TGTGCCAGCAGTCCCAGGACAGGGCTGAACACTGAAGCTTTCTTT. The full variable domain, completed using reference TRBV28 and TRBJ1-1, is DVKVTQSSRYLVKRTGEKVFLECVQDMDHENMFWYRQDPGLGLRLIYFSYDVKMKEKGDIPEGYSVSREKKERFSLILESASTNQTSMYLCASSPRTGLNTEAFFGQGTRLTVV.